A single sample gave rise to the 10 T cell receptor beta chains below, sequenced in a study of alternative splicing in chronic myeloid leukemia remission. Libraries were built from poly-A-enriched mRNA from 0.75 to 1 ug total RNA. TCRdb reanalyzed the bulk RNA-seq reads and collapses them to one entry per CDR3 protein, without DNA. The sample records about 320 distinct CDR3 sequences, about 99% being singletons. Source material: PBMCs. All receptors come from a person aged 30 to 50 in good health.

This clonotype appeared a single time. The rearrangement joins TRBV4-1 to TRBJ2-5; the D call from TCRdb, TRBD2, cannot be confirmed without DNA. The CDR3 contains 17 residues. From germline, CDR1 is MGHRA and CDR2 YSYEKL. The chain's CDR3 is CASSRGEAGRLQETQYF.

V usage is TRBV7-2 and J usage is TRBJ1-1. CDR1 is SGHTA and CDR2 is FQGNSA in the germline V gene. The CDR3 has 14 residues. The CDR3 protein is CASSLASSNTEAFF. The whole variable domain, filled in from reference TRBV7-2 and TRBJ1-1, reads GAGVSQSPSNKVTEKGKDVELRCDPISGHTALYWYRQSLGQGLEFLIYFQGNSAPDKSGLPSDRFSAERTGGSVSTLTIQRTQQEDSAVYLCASSLASSNTEAFFGQGTRLTVV.

The rearrangement uses TRBV20-1 and TRBJ2-1; the TCRdb D gene call, TRBD2, has no DNA to confirm it. This CDR3 has 13 amino acids. Germline V CDR1 and CDR2: DFQATT, SNEGSKA (reference sequence). The CDR3: CSARSGVVYEQFF.

The V call is TRBV20-1, the J call TRBJ2-7; lacking DNA, the TRBD2 call made by TCRdb goes unchecked. Germline V lookup: CDR1 DFQATT, CDR2 SNEGSKA (reference sequence). The CDR3 covers 14 residues. The CDR3 here is CSALGGYPSYEQYF.

The chain uses TRBV6-1 and TRBJ2-3; TCRdb indicates TRBD2, and absent DNA this call remains unverified. The CDR3 sequence is 13 residues long. CDR1 and CDR2 from the germline V gene are MNHNS and SASEGT. This CDR3 reads CASSDRRFRRQYF.

The sample holds one count of this clonotype. The chain joins TRBV11-2 to TRBJ2-1. The germline CDR1 and CDR2 sequences are SGHAT and FQNNGV. There are 13 residues in the CDR3. The CDR3 loop reads CASSLDQILEQFF.

V is TRBV5-1 and J is TRBJ2-2; TCRdb's D gene call, TRBD2, goes unchecked for lack of DNA. The CDR3 is 16 amino acids. The germline V gene encodes CDR1 SGHRS and CDR2 YFSETQ. CDR3 region: CASSLVWQKGTGELFF.

The chain combines TRBV6-1 with TRBJ1-5. There are 14 residues in the CDR3. The germline V gene has CDR1 MNHNS and CDR2 SASEGT. The chain's CDR3 is CASSEGPGALPQHF.

The sample holds one count of this clonotype. The genes are TRBV7-9 and TRBJ1-2. Germline V gene data show CDR1 as SEHNR and CDR2 as FQNEAQ (reference sequence). The CDR3 consists of 11 residues. CDR3 loop: CASYVNYGYTF.

The chain carries TRBV7-9 and TRBJ2-2; TCRdb's assignment of TRBD2 cannot be checked, as there is no DNA. Germline V gene data show CDR1 as SEHNR and CDR2 as FQNEAQ (reference sequence). This CDR3 has 15 amino acids. The CDR3 reads CASSPFPTGSGELFF.